This T cell receptor beta chain was recovered during a study of T cells in Graves' hyperthyroidism and ophthalmopathy. Amplification of TCR beta CDR3 regions used RNA as the template. Primed by the HTBI set, a first-round RT-PCR was run on the TCR CDR3. TCRdb re-analysed the multiplex PCR reads in MiXCR, keeping a single row per CDR3 protein. The table lists 450,000 to 700,000 distinct CDR3 sequences, approximately 44% of them singletons. Uncontrolled infection, other autoimmune disease, pregnancy or lactation excluded patients. Every diagnosis used clinical symptoms, serum thyroxine and TRAb, thyroid ultrasound and orbital computed tomography. The germline gives CDR1 SNHLY, CDR2 FYNNEI. V was clipped by 0 bases and J by 9 bases, with 15 bases between them. This CDR3 comprises 16 residues. Note on this clonotype: Its antigen is unknown.

The study, taken as a whole, reports: Blood also contained most expanded thyroid clonotypes above 0.001.

The genes are TRBV2 and TRBJ1-6; D is ambiguous. Specimen: peripheral blood or thyroid tissue (not recorded which). This sequence was found in an adult woman with Graves' disease, either hyperthyroidism or ophthalmopathy (not recorded which). The CDR3 loop reads CASSEARSSRGSPLHF. Here the CDR3 DNA reads TGTGCCAGCAGTGAAGCGCGGTCTTCCAGAGGTTCACCCCTCCACTTT.